These 32 T cell receptor beta chains originate from one sample sequenced in a study of T-cell memory formation after mild COVID-19. TCRdb processed the 5' RACE reads anew with MiXCR; each CDR3 protein has one entry. The table lists 120,000 to 150,000 distinct CDR3 sequences, 15% to 20% of them singletons. Sequenced sample: PBMCs or a T cell subset sorted from them (not recorded which). These receptors originate from an adult woman who had mild COVID-19 (a few samples of this study predate the infection). Cell type and time point are not known.

This clonotype was observed a handful of times. The chain couples TRBV7-2 to TRBJ1-1; TRBD1 matches at 7 bases. V lost 3 bases, J lost 1 base, and 8 bases stayed unmatched. The CDR3 extends over 16 amino acids. From germline, CDR1 is SGHTA and CDR2 FQGNSA. In DNA, the CDR3 is TGTGCCAGCAGCTTCGCCTCGACAGGGCGGAACACTGAAGCTTTCTTT. It translates to CASSFASTGRNTEAFF.

The chain joins TRBV10-3 to TRBJ2-1; TRBD1 matches 8 bases. Germline V gives CDR1 ENHRY, CDR2 SYGVKD. This CDR3 contains 14 residues. Trimming at V came to 6 bases and at J to 5 bases, leaving 6 bases not matched to a gene. CDR3 bases: TGTGCCATCAGGGCCGGGACAGGAGACAATGAGCAGTTCTTC. This encodes CAIRAGTGDNEQFF.

The V gene is TRBV12-3 or TRBV12-4, the J gene TRBJ2-3; weak D call: TRBD1 (5 bases). The CDR3 is 15 residues long. The ends were cut back, 3 bases at V and 0 bases at J, with 10 bases in the middle. CDR3 DNA: TGTGCCAGCAGTTTTACAGGTCCTAGCACAGATACGCAGTATTTT. This codes for CASSFTGPSTDTQYF.

The chain is built from TRBV27 and TRBJ1-1; the D is unclear. The V and J ends lost 0 bases and 6 bases respectively, with 17 bases between them. Germline values: CDR1 MNHEY, CDR2 SMNVEV (reference sequence). CDR3 size: 16 residues. The CDR3 sequence: CASSLSPTFIYPEAFF. The CDR3 DNA sequence: TGTGCCAGCAGTTTATCCCCGACGTTCATTTACCCTGAAGCTTTCTTT.

This clonotype was counted a few times. The rearrangement links TRBV27 to TRBJ2-3; 13 positions match TRBD2. The CDR3 is 15 residues long. The V and J ends lost 5 bases and 8 bases, in that order; junction bases with no gene match: 7. Germline V gene data show CDR1 as MNHEY and CDR2 as SMNVEV (reference sequence). The CDR3: CASSPPGLAGTTQYF. The CDR3 DNA sequence: TGTGCCAGCAGTCCACCGGGACTAGCGGGGACTACGCAGTATTTT.

This clonotype showed up just a few times. The genes are TRBV28 and TRBJ2-1, with D unresolved. The CDR3 is 13 amino acids. The germline V gene has CDR1 MDHEN and CDR2 SYDVKM. The V gene lost 4 bases and the J gene lost 7 bases, with 11 bases spanning the gap. Written as DNA, the CDR3 is TGTGCCAGCAGTTCCTACCAGGTTAATGAGCAGTTCTTC. This codes for CASSSYQVNEQFF.

This rearrangement joins TRBV28 to TRBJ2-2; D uncertain. Germline values: CDR1 MDHEN, CDR2 SYDVKM. Trimming left V 3 bases short and J 6 bases short, with 8 bases between. The CDR3 extends over 13 amino acids. The CDR3 is CASSFPGPGELFF. The CDR3, as DNA: TGTGCCAGCAGTTTCCCCGGCCCCGGGGAGCTGTTTTTT.

This clonotype was picked up many times. The V and J genes are TRBV7-2 and TRBJ2-7, with TRBD2 matching 12 bases. Germline CDR1 SGHTA, CDR2 FQGNSA. The CDR3 covers 16 residues. Unmatched junction bases numbered 11, after V lost 5 bases and J lost 6 bases. The CDR3 here is CASSTTSGRLRFEQYF. CDR3 DNA sequence: TGTGCCAGCAGCACAACTAGCGGGAGGTTGCGCTTCGAGCAGTACTTC.

This clonotype has only a few counts. The chain combines TRBV7-2 with TRBJ2-1, with a tentative D call TRBD2 (6 bases). V lost 5 bases and J 6 bases, leaving 20 bases between the germline ends. CDR1 and CDR2 from the germline V gene are SGHTA and FQGNSA. The CDR3 is 16 residues long. In nucleotides, the CDR3 is TGTGCCAGCAGCCCCCTTCTCGGGACCGGGAGCAATGAGCAGTTCTTC. Residues: CASSPLLGTGSNEQFF.

The V gene is TRBV24-1, the J gene TRBJ2-1; TRBD2 agrees at 11 bases. Looked up from germline, CDR1 is KGHDR and CDR2 is SFDVKD. This CDR3 is 16 amino acids long. J gave up 3 bases and V 5 bases, and 5 bases lay outside the gene matches. For the CDR3, the DNA is TGTGCCACCAGTGCTCATACTAGCGGGAGCTACAATGAGCAGTTCTTC. Its translation: CATSAHTSGSYNEQFF.

This clonotype was found a few times. V gene TRBV4-3 combines with J gene TRBJ2-7, with 8 bases identical to TRBD2. Germline V gene sequence: CDR1 LGHNA, CDR2 YSLEER. This CDR3 contains 16 residues. Trimming cost V 3 bases and J 2 bases; bases outside gene matches: 9. The DNA of the CDR3 is TGCGCCAGCAGCCAGACCAGCGGGAGTCAAACCTACGAGCAGTACTTC. This sequence encodes CASSQTSGSQTYEQYF.

This clonotype ranks as medium-sized (0.01 to 0.1%). J is TRBJ2-5 and V is TRBV12-3 or TRBV12-4; D might be TRBD2 (5 bases). This CDR3 is 14 amino acids long. Between the trimmed V and J ends, which lost 3 bases and 2 bases, there was a span of 10 bases. The CDR3 loop reads CASSLPRTQETQYF. The CDR3 nucleotides are TGTGCCAGCAGTTTGCCCCGGACTCAAGAGACCCAGTACTTC.

This clonotype was seen only a few times. This chain links TRBV29-1 with TRBJ2-1, with D perhaps matching TRBD2 (7 bases). V was cut by 4 bases and J by 1 base, with 14 bases left in between. CDR1 SQVTM and CDR2 ANQGSEA come from the germline V gene. The CDR3 is 15 amino acids. The CDR3 here is CSVVRGLHSYNEQFF. CDR3 coding DNA: TGCAGCGTTGTGCGGGGGCTTCATTCCTACAATGAGCAGTTCTTC.

This clonotype was counted a few times. This rearrangement joins TRBV7-9 to TRBJ2-5; D is uncertain. V dropped 3 bases and J dropped 7 bases, with 12 bases sitting between them. This CDR3 comprises 13 residues. In germline, CDR1 is SEHNR, CDR2 FQNEAQ (reference sequence). The CDR3 nucleotides are TGTGCCAGCAGCTTCTCTAGTCCGGGGACCCAGTACTTC. This encodes CASSFSSPGTQYF.

The DNA for the CDR3 is TGTGCCAGCAGCCAAGATAGGCTAGCGGGAGAGCTATCCTACAATGAGCAGTTCTTC. Translation gives CASSQDRLAGELSYNEQFF. The chain has TRBV4-2 and TRBJ2-1; 10 nucleotides align to TRBD2. V lost 0 bases and J lost 1; bases outside the gene matches: 9. Germline-derived CDR1 and CDR2 are LGHNA and YNFKEQ. The CDR3 extends over 19 amino acids.

The CDR3 sequence: CASSLGQSPDYEQYF. DNA for the CDR3: TGTGCCAGCAGTTTAGGGCAGAGCCCCGACTACGAGCAGTACTTC. The chain employs TRBV12-3 or TRBV12-4 and TRBJ2-7; D unresolved. The CDR3 consists of 15 residues. Trimming shortened V by 1 base and J by 3 bases, and 13 bases separated the two germline ends.

This clonotype has just a few counts. The chain recombines TRBV7-3 with TRBJ1-6, with a tentative D call TRBD1 (6 bases). Trimming cost V 5 bases and J 8 bases, with 13 bases left between them. Germline V gene data show CDR1 as SGHTA and CDR2 as FQGTGA. The CDR3 contains 14 residues. The CDR3 loop is CASSRTGYDSPLHF. In DNA form, the CDR3 reads TGTGCCAGCAGCCGCACAGGGTACGATTCACCCCTCCACTTT.

The chain uses TRBV6-2 or TRBV6-3 and TRBJ2-3, with a tentative D call TRBD2 (6 bases). Per germline, CDR1 MNHEY and CDR2 SVGEGT. This CDR3 spans 15 amino acids. Trimming removed 7 bases from V and 2 bases from J, with 16 bases in between. The CDR3 nucleotides read TGTGCCAGCACCCCATTCGGAGGGCCCACAGATACGCAGTATTTT. This encodes CASTPFGGPTDTQYF.

This clonotype was counted only a few times. V usage is TRBV6-1 and J usage is TRBJ2-4, with 7 bases lining up with TRBD2. The CDR3 extends over 16 amino acids. Trimming cost V 2 bases and J 0 bases; bases outside gene matches: 4. Germline CDR1 is MNHNS and CDR2 is SASEGT. This CDR3 reads CASSEWGGLAKNIQYF. CDR3 sequence (DNA): TGTGCCAGCAGTGAATGGGGGGGGTTAGCCAAAAACATTCAGTACTTC.

The chain combines TRBV12-3 or TRBV12-4 with TRBJ1-2, with D possibly matching TRBD1 (6 bases). The CDR3 extends over 12 amino acids. Trimming stripped 6 bases from V and 4 bases from J, with 9 bases between. CDR3: CASRKQGYGYTF. DNA for the CDR3: TGTGCCAGCAGGAAACAGGGCTATGGCTACACCTTC.

The V call is TRBV5-1, the J call TRBJ2-2; possible D gene TRBD1, 5 bases. CDR1 is SGHRS and CDR2 is YFSETQ in the germline V gene. V lost 5 bases to trimming and J lost 6 bases, with 11 bases between them. The CDR3 consists of 13 residues. CDR3 coding DNA: TGCGCCAGCAGGACGCAGGGTTCCGGGGAGCTGTTTTTT. Translated, it gives CASRTQGSGELFF.

This clonotype has just a few counts. The chain is built from TRBV5-1 and TRBJ1-1, with 7 bases that match TRBD1. The CDR3 runs to 13 residues. The V gene end was trimmed by 7 bases and the J gene end by 2 bases; junction bases not matched to a gene: 5. CDR1 SGHRS and CDR2 YFSETQ come from the germline V gene. The CDR3 DNA reads as TGCGCCAGCTCGGGGGACAGCAACACTGAAGCTTTCTTT. This translates into CASSGDSNTEAFF.

This clonotype was detected only a few times. The V call is TRBV4-3, the J call TRBJ2-1; perhaps TRBD2 as D (6 bases). The germline V gene encodes CDR1 LGHNA and CDR2 YSLEER. This CDR3 region has 16 residues. Between the trimmed V and J ends, which lost 0 bases and 1 base, there was a span of 10 bases. The CDR3 nucleotides read TGCGCCAGCAGCCAAGAGACGGGAGTGTCCTACAATGAGCAGTTCTTC. Its translation is CASSQETGVSYNEQFF.

This clonotype has only a few counts. This chain joins TRBV10-3 and TRBJ2-7; TRBD1 aligns across 7 bases. Trimming cost V 4 bases and J 2 bases; bases outside gene matches: 11. The CDR3 length is 16 residues. Germline V gives CDR1 ENHRY, CDR2 SYGVKD. The CDR3 region has the DNA TGTGCCATCAGTGGGGGAAGACAGGGATTCACCTACGAGCAGTACTTC. Its translation: CAISGGRQGFTYEQYF.

This clonotype was observed a few times. The chain employs TRBV4-3 and TRBJ2-1; 7 positions match TRBD2. CDR1 and CDR2 from the germline V gene are LGHNA and YSLEER. The CDR3 has 16 amino acids. V lost 0 bases, J lost 3 bases, and 5 bases stayed unmatched. The CDR3 protein is CASSQDSSGLYNEQFF. CDR3 DNA sequence: TGCGCCAGCAGCCAAGATTCTAGCGGACTCTACAATGAGCAGTTCTTC.

This chain connects TRBV7-8 to TRBJ2-1, with D unclear. CDR1 and CDR2 from the germline V gene are SGHVS and FQNEAQ. This CDR3 contains 13 residues. The ends were cut back, 5 bases at V and 8 bases at J, with 13 bases in the middle. Here the CDR3 DNA reads TGTGCCAGCAGCCAGGAGCGCGTGGATGAGCAGTTCTTC. Translation gives CASSQERVDEQFF.

CDR3 region: CSVPGQGTNYGYTF. The CDR3 nucleotides read TGCAGCGTTCCGGGACAGGGGACTAACTATGGCTACACCTTC. This chain uses TRBV29-1 with TRBJ1-2; 10 bases agree with TRBD1. Unmatched junction bases numbered 3, after V lost 5 bases and J lost 0 bases. This CDR3 is 14 amino acids long. CDR1 SQVTM and CDR2 ANQGSEA come from the germline V gene.

This clonotype was seen more than once but under ten times. This sequence joins TRBV18 and TRBJ1-1; 7 bases are a match to TRBD1. Germline assignment: CDR1 KGHSH and CDR2 LQKENI. V was pared by 4 bases and J by 4 bases, with 9 bases of the junction left unmatched. The CDR3 extends over 15 amino acids. The CDR3 loop is CASSLTMDRLTEAFF. The CDR3 coding sequence is TGTGCCAGCTCACTTACCATGGACAGGCTCACTGAAGCTTTCTTT.

This sequence joins TRBV7-9 and TRBJ2-5; D is possibly TRBD1 (6 bases). CDR3 length: 14 residues. Germline V lookup: CDR1 SEHNR, CDR2 FQNEAQ (reference sequence). Trimming removed 5 bases from V and 4 bases from J, with 14 bases in between. The CDR3 sequence: CASSPRQEVETQYF. The CDR3 nucleotides are TGTGCCAGCAGCCCTCGACAGGAGGTAGAGACCCAGTACTTC.

The chain has TRBV29-1 and TRBJ2-3; 9 nucleotides match TRBD1. With V trimmed by 6 bases and J by 1 base, 8 bases remained unmatched. Germline V gene lookup returns CDR1 SQVTM and CDR2 ANQGSEA. CDR3 length: 15 amino acids. The CDR3 coding sequence is TGCAGCGTCCAGGGACAGGGAGGAGGCACAGATACGCAGTATTTT. It specifies CSVQGQGGGTDTQYF.

This clonotype has ten or more counts. The chain uses TRBV7-2 and TRBJ2-5; 7 nucleotides line up with TRBD1. The CDR3 runs to 14 residues. Germline V CDR1 and CDR2: SGHTA, FQGNSA. Losses at the gene ends were 1 base for V and 6 bases for J; bases not matched to a gene: 5. As DNA, the CDR3 is TGTGCCAGCAGCTTAGAGGGGGCTAGAAAGACCCAGTACTTC. As protein: CASSLEGARKTQYF.

In this sample, this clonotype turned up a few times. The V gene is TRBV21-1, the J gene TRBJ2-7. TRBV21-1 is labeled a pseudogene. The CDR3 spans 14 residues. Here the CDR3 reads CASSKCTGYYEQYF. CDR3 nucleotide sequence: TGTGCCAGCAGCAAATGCACGGGTTACTACGAGCAGTACTTC.